The present entry profiles one T cell receptor (beta chain) with its context. Only one count was recorded for this clonotype. What antigen it recognizes has not been identified. Per-nucleotide qualities are absent, and no much larger clonotype sits a single base away. One read provides weak support. This specimen comes from a study of T cell repertoires in cytomegalovirus infection (dated by TCRdb to between 2018 and 2021). Turning to the overall study: Recently identified HLA-C-restricted CMV epitopes, whose presentation resists viral immunomodulation, were targeted by peptide stimulations together with well-studied HLA-B-restricted epitopes. Because public TCR beta signatures pointed to carriage of CMV infection together with the matching HLA type, the HLA type of each donor mattered for the analysis. Study-wide conclusions, independent of this receptor: In both this cohort and an independent approximately 370-donor cohort, the cumulative frequency of public TCR beta family members distinguished carriers of CMV infection plus the relevant HLA type. The ex vivo response was dominated by HLA-C-restricted CMV-specific TCR beta clonotypes, which also provided the single most frequent clonotype in two of eight donors.

The intended sense of this specimen's treatment or condition label: in vitro stimulation with specific CMV peptide epitopes to enrich CMV-specific T cells. Sequences SGHVT (CDR1) and SQSDAQ (CDR2) are obtained from the germline V gene. Trimming accounts for 5 bases at V and 8 bases at J, while the number of junction bases matched to no gene is 14. The CDR3 contains 15 residues, cysteine and phenylalanine counted. Kept here is only the CDR3 DNA, which spans 45 bases and is read in frame from base 1. Sequencing was carried out with an Illumina HiSeq 1500. TCRdb applied fastp at Q25 and MiXCR to the public reads, then kept only in-frame beta chains. When rows share a CDR3 protein, they turn into one entry using the most common DNA and genes. The sample profile shows approximately 730,000 distinct CDR3 sequences; about 28% of them were found once. Around 13% of the sample is held by the ten biggest clonotypes.

The starting material was cultured CD8+ T cells from PBMCs, obtained from culture after CMV antigen stimulation. This clonotype originated in a human donor in good health (CMV status not recorded). Some clones in this sample may be carry-over from other donors' samples. The chain couples TRBV7-4 to TRBJ1-2; TRBD1 aligns with 7 central bases. The nucleotides read TGTGCCAGCAGCCCCAGTAACAGGGGACATAGCGGCTACACCTTC. This yields the protein CASSPSNRGHSGYTF.